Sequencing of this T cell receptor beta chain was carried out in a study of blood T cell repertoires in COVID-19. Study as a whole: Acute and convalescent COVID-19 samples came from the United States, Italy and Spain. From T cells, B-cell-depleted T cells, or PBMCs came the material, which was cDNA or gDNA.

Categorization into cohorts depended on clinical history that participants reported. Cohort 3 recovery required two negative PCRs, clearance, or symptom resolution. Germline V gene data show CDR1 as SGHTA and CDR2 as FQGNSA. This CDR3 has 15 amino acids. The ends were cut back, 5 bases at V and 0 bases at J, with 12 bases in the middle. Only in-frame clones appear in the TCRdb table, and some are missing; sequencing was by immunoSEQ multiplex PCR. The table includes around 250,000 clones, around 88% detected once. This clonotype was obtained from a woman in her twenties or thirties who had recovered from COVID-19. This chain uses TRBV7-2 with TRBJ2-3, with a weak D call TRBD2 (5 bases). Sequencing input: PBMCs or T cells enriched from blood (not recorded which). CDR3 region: CASSGRGHSTDTQYF. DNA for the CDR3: TGTGCCAGCAGCGGCCGGGGTCATAGCACAGATACGCAGTATTTT.